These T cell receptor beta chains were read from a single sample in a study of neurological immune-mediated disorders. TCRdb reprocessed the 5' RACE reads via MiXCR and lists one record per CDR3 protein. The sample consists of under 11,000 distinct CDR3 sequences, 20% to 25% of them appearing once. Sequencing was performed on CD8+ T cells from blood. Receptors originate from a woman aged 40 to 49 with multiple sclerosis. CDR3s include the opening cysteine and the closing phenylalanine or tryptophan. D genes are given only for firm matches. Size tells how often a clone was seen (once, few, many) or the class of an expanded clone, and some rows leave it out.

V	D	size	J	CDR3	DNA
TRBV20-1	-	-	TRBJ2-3	CSGQDSTDTQYF	TGCAGTGGTCAGGACAGCACAGATACGCAGTATTTT
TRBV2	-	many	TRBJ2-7	CASRRDISVHEQYF	TGTGCCAGCAGAAGGGATATTTCCGTCCACGAGCAGTACTTC
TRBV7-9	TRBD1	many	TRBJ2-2	CASSFSNLDRADGELFF	TGTGCCAGCAGCTTCTCGAATTTGGACAGGGCTGACGGGGAGCTGTTTTTT
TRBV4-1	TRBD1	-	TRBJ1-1	CASQATGGWTEAFF	TGCGCCAGCCAAGCCACAGGGGGGTGGACTGAAGCTTTCTTT